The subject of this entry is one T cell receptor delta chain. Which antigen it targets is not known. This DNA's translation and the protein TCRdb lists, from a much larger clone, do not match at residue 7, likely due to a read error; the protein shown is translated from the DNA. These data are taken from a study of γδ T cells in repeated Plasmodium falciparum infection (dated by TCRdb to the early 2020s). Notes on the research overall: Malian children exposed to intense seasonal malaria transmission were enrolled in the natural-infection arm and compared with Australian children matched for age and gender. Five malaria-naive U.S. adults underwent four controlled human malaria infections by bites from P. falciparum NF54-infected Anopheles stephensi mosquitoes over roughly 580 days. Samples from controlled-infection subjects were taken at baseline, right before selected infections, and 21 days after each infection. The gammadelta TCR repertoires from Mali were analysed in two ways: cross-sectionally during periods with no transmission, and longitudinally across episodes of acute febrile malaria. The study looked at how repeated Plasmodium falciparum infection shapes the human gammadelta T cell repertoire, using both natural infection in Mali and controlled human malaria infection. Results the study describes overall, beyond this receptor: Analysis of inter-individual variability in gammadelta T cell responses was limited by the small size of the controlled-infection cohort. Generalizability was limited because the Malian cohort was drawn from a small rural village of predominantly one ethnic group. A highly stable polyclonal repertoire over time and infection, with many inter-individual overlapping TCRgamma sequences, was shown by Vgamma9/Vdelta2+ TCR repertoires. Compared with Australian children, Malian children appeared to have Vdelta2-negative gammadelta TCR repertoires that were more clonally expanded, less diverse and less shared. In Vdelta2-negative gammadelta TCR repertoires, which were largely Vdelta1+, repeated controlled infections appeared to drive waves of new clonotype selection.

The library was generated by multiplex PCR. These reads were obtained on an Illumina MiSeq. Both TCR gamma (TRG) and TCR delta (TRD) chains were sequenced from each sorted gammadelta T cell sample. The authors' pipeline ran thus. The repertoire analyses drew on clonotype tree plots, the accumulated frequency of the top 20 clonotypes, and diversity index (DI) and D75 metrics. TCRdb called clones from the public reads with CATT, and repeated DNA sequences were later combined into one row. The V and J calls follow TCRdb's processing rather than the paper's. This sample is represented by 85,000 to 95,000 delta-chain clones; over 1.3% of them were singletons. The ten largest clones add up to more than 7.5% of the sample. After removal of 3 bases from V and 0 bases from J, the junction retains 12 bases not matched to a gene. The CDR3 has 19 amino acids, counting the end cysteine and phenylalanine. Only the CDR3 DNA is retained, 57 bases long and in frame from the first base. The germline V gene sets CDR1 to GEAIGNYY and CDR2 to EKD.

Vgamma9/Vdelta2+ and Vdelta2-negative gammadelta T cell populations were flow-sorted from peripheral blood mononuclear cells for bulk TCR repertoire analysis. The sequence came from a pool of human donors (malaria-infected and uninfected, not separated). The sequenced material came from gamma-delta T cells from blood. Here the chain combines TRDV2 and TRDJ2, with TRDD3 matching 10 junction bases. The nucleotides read TGTGCCTGTGACCCCATAAGGGTGGGGGATACACCTTTGACAGCACAACTCTTCTTT. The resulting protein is CACDPIRVGDTPLTAQLFF.